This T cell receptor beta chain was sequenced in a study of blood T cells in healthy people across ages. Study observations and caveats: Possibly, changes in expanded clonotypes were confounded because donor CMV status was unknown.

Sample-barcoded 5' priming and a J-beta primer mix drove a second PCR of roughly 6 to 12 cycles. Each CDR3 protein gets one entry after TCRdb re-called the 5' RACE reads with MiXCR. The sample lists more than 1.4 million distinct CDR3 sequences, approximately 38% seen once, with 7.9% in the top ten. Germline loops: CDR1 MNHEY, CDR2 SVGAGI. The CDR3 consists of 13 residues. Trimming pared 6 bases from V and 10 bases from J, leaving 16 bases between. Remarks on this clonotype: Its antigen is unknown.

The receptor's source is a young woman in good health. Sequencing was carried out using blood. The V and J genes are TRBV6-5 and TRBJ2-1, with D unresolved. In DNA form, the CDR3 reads TGTGCCAGCAGGGAGAACGGGTACGTGGAGCAGTTCTTC. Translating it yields CASRENGYVEQFF.